This entry concerns a single TCR beta chain. These data belong to a study of T cell changes during pregnancy in multiple sclerosis. The table came from immunoSEQ multiplex PCR; TCRdb's copy has only in-frame clones and leaves some out. The table has 130,000 or so clones, roughly 92% seen once; the top ten hold 6.2%. The V end was cut by 2 bases, the J end by 0 bases, with 14 bases between. CDR3 length: 16 residues. The germline V gene encodes CDR1 SGDLS and CDR2 YYNGEE. The sequence came from a female donor with multiple sclerosis, enrolled in a pregnancy study. This sample comprised peripheral blood, obtained before pregnancy. The V gene is TRBV9, the J gene TRBJ1-2; D remains ambiguous. The CDR3 region has the DNA TGTGCCAGCAGCGTTAGCCGAAGTGAGGCTAACTATGGCTACACCTTC. Translation gives CASSVSRSEANYGYTF.